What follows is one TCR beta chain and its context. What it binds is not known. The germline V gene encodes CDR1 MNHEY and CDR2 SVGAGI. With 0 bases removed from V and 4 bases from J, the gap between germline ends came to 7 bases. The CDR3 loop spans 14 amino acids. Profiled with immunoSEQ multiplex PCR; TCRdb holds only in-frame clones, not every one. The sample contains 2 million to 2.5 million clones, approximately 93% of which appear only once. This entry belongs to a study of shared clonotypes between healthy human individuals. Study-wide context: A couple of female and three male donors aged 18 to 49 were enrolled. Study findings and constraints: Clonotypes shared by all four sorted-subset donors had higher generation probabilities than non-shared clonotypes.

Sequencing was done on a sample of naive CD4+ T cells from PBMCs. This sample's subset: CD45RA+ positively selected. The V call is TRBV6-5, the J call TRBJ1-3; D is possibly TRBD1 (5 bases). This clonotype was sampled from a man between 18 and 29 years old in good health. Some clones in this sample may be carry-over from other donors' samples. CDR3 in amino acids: CASSYSGPGNTIYF. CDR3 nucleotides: TGTGCCAGCAGTTACTCGGGGCCAGGAAACACCATATATTTT.